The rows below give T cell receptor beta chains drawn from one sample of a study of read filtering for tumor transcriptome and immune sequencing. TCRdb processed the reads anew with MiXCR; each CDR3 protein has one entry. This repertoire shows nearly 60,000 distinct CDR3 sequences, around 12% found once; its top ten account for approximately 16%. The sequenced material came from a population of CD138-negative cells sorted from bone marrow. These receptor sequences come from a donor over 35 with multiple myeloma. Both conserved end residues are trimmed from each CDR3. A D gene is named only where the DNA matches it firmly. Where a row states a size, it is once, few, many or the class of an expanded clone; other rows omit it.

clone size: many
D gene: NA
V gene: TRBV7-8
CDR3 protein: ASSLEAAQAEF

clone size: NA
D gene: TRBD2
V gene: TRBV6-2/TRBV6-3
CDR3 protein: ASRFLAGGLKDGELF

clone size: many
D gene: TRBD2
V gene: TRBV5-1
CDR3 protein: ASSLEERGGAYEQY

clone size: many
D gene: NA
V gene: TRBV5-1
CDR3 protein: ASSGAGLIARNEQF

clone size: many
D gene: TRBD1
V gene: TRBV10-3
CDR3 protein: AIRQGTGGQPQH

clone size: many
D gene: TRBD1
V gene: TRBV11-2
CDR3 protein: ASSSITGGWETQY

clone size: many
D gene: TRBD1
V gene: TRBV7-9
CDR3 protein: ASSTDRASGNTIY

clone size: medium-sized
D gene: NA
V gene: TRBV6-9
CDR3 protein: ASSYQSRGTGELF

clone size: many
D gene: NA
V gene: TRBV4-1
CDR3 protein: ASSQGPGGVSYGYT

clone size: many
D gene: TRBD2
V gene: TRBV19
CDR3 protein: ASSTSGDLETQY

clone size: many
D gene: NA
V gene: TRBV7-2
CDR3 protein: ASSPRTGTDTQY

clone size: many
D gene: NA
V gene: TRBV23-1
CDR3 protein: ASSPKGPLGSNQPQH

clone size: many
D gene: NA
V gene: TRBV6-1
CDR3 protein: AIKDSLLAEQY

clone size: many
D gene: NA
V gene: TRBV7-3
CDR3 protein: ASSLESALTVNEQF

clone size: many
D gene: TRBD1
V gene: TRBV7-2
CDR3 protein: ASSFNRGQPQH

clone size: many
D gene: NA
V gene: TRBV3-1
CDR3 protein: ASSQRFSYNEQF

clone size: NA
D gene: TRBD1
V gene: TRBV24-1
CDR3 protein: ATSDGQGEGGNTIY

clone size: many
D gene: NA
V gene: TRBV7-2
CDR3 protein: ASSSPHRNTEAF

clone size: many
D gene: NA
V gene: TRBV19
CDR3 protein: ASKGWMRGYT

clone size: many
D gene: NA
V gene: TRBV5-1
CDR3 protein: ASSLASGNNQPQH

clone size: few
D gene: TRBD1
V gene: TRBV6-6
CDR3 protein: ASSGQGYEQY

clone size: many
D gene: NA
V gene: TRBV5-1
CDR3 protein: ASSFSGQAYEQY

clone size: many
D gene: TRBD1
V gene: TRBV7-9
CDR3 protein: ASSHPERGLTGELF

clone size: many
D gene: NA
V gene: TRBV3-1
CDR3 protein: ASSQVASYNEQF

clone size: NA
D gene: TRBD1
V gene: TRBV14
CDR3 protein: ASSRKRVDRGDTDTQY

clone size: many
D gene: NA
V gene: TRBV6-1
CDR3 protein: ASSEATPGETQY

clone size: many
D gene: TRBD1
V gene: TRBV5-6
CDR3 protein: ASSKDRGSNQPQH

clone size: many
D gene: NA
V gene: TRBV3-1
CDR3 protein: ASSQERGRVGTGELF

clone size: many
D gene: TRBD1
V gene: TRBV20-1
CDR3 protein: SARLFTGAYEQY

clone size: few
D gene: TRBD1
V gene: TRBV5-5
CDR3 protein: AGSPRTGGVYT

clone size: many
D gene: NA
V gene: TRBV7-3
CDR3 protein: ASSLTGLTGELF

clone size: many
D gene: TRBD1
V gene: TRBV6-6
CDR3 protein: ASSTQGAYEQY

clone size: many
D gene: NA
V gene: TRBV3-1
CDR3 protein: ASSHANTEAF

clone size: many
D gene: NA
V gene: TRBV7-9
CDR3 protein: ASSPRGGDTEAF

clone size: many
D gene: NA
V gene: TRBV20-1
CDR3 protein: SARGNQPQH

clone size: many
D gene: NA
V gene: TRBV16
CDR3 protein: ASSQRPSRNQPQH

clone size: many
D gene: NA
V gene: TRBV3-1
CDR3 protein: ASSQGEVGARAF

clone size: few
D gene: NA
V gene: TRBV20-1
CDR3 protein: SARDQGRTTDTQY

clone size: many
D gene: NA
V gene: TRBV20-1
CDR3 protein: SASRAGTTEKLF

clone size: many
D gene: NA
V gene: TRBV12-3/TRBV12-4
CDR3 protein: SEVNCPKETQY

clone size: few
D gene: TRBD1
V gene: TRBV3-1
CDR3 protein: ASSQAQGANQPQH

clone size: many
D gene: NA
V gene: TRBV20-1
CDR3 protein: SAGGASDTEAF

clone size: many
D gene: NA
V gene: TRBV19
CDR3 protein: AGEIGNTIY

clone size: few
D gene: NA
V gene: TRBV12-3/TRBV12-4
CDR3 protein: ASSLGGGRNTGELF

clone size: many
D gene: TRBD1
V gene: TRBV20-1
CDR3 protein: SARPTDRGGPLGNQPQH

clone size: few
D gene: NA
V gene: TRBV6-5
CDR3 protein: ASKREGGPTGELF

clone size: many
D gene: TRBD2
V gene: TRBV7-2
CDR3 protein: ASSSSGLAGISNTGELF

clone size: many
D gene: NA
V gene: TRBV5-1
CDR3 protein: ASSLEVPQEQY

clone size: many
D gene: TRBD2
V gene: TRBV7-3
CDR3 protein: ASSLSVGGGGRGSEQF

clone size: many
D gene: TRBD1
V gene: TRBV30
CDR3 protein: AWSAPQGAFGYT

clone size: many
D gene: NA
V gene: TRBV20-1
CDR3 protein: SARDLIQSSYEQY

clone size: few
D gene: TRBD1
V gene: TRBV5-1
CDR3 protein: ASSLQGAGTGKLF

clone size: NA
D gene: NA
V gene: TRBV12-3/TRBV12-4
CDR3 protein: ASSGEQYLPLH

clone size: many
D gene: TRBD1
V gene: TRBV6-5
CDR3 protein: ASSSPGQGGQPQH

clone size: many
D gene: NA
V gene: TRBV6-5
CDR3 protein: ASSYSEGGVGYT

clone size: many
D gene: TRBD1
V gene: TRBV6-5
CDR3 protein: ASRRRQGVFQPQH

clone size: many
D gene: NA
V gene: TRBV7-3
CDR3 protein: ASSFNSGYEQF

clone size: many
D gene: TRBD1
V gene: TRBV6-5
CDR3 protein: ASRPPRQGNNSPLH

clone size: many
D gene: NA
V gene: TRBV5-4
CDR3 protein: ASSMDSYGYT